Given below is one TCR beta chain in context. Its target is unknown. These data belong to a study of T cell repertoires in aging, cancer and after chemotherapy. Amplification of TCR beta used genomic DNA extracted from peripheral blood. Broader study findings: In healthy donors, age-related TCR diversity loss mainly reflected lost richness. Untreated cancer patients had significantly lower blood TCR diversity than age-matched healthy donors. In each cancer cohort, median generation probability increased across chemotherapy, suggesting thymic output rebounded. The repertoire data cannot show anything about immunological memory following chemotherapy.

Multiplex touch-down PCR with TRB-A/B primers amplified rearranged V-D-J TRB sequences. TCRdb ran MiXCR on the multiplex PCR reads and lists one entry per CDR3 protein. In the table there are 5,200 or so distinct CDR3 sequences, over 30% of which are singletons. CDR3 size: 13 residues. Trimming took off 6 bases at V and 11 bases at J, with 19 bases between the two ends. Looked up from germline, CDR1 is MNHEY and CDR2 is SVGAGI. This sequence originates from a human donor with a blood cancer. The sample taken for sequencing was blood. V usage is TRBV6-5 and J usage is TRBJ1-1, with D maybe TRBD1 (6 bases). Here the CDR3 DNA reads TGTGCCAGCAGACGCGACAGGACCGCTTTGGCTTTCTTT. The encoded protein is CASRRDRTALAFF.